Included here is one TCR beta chain sequence, with context. Its antigen is still unknown. The J segment lost 3 bases and the V segment lost 5 bases, leaving 3 bases of the junction unmatched. The CDR3 consists of 12 residues. Germline V lookup: CDR1 SQVTM, CDR2 ANQGSEA. These data come from a study of cytomegalovirus exposure and HLA in healthy donors. At the level of the study: The use of the same platform for the 110 or so validation repertoires and the 550 to 850 first-cohort repertoires was reported by a later analysis.

Study-level findings and limits: Rare TCR sequences dominated, though some public TCRs recurred in many donors. Researchers counted around 150 TCR beta chains as cytomegalovirus-associated.

Sequencing used immunoSEQ multiplex PCR; TCRdb keeps in-frame clones, though not all of them. The data hold tens of thousands of clones, with just over 85% observed a single time. The donors were in the approximately 120-subject validation cohort; that cohort was separate from the roughly 700-subject first cohort. This chain connects TRBV29-1 to TRBJ1-1; 7 bases fit TRBD1. This receptor was obtained from a woman aged 25-40 years in good health and CMV-seronegative. The material sequenced was PBMCs. Here the CDR3 DNA reads TGCAGCGTTTTACAGGGGTACACTGAAGCTTTCTTT. Amino acid sequence: CSVLQGYTEAFF. Combining the CDR3 with reference TRBV29-1 and TRBJ1-1 gives the whole variable domain SAVISQKPSRDICQRGTSLTIQCQVDSQVTMMFWYRQQPGQSLTLIATANQGSEATYESGFVIDKFPISRPNLTFSTLTVSNMSPEDSSIYLCSVLQGYTEAFFGQGTRLTVV.